This TCR beta chain was identified during a study of identical twins. TCRdb redid the calling of the 5' RACE reads with MiXCR, one entry per CDR3 protein. This sample has 350,000 or so distinct CDR3 sequences; 9% to 10% occur once, and the top ten carry about 8.1%. The clonotype comes from a woman aged 45 to 65 in good health. Sequences were obtained from naive T cells sorted from blood.

The CDR3, as DNA: TGTGCCAGTACCCAATCGGCCCTACCCACCACAGATACGCAGTATTTT. It encodes CASTQSALPTTDTQYF. V gene TRBV19 combines with J gene TRBJ2-3, with D unclear. This CDR3 comprises 16 residues. V was shortened by 7 bases and J by 2 bases, with 19 bases between the two germline ends. Germline loops: CDR1 LNHDA, CDR2 SQIVND (reference sequence).